There are many counts of the clone carrying this T cell receptor (beta chain). Its antigen is undetermined. The data were taken from a study of metastatic and nonmetastatic thyroid tumors. Study-wide background: A comparison of repertoires was made across blood and tumor or nodule tissue from malignant and benign thyroid patients.

Authors' data handling: A classifier for distant metastasis in papillary thyroid cancer was constructed using CDR3 differences observed across clinicopathological groups. TCRdb reanalyzed the PCR reads via MiXCR. What appears here as the V and J calls and clone size reflects TCRdb's work, not the paper's. The table shows tens of thousands of clones, with approximately 20% occurring only once. The study's findings and limits: For both blood and tumor, malignant thyroid tumors reportedly showed significantly higher TCR beta diversity than benign nodules did.

Thyroid surgery was preceded by no treatment in any patient. The germline V gene has CDR1 SGHAT and CDR2 FQNNGV. The CDR3 sequence is 14 residues long. With 3 bases removed from V and 4 bases from J, the gap between germline ends came to 11 bases. The receptor comes from a female donor with papillary thyroid cancer or a benign thyroid nodule (not recorded which). Some clones in this sample may be carry-over from other donors' samples. The sample was tumor tissue. The V gene is TRBV11-2, the J gene TRBJ2-3; no firm D call. For the CDR3, the DNA is TGTGCCAGCAGCTTGGGTGATGACTCAGATACGCAGTATTTT. Amino acid sequence: CASSLGDDSDTQYF.